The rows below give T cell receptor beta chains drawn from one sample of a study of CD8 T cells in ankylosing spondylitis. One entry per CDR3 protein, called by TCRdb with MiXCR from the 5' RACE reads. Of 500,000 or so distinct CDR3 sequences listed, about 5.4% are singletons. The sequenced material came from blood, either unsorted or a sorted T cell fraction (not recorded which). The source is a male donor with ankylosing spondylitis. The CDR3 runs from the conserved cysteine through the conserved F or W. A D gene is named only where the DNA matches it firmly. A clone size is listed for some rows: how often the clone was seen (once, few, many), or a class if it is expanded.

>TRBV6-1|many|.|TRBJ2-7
CASNSRYRWEQYF
TGTGCCAGCAACAGTCGTTACAGATGGGAGCAGTACTTC
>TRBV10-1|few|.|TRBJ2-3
CASGRARTDTQYF
TGCGCCAGCGGTAGGGCTAGGACAGATACGCAGTATTTT
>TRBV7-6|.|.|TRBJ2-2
CASSPAIRPNTGELFF
TGTGCCAGCAGTCCTGCAATAAGGCCGAACACCGGGGAGCTGTTTTTT
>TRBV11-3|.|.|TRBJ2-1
CASSQTDRSYNEQFF
TGTGCCAGCAGCCAGACAGACAGGTCGTACAATGAGCAGTTCTTC
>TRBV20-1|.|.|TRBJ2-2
CSASIPGAGGAGELFF
TGCAGTGCTAGTATCCCGGGGGCAGGTGGTGCCGGGGAGCTGTTTTTT
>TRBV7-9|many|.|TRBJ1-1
CASSLYGSTEAFF
TGTGCCAGCAGCTTATACGGAAGCACTGAAGCTTTCTTT
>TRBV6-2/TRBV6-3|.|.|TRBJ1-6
CASSYSPRASYNSPLHF
TGTGCCAGCAGTTACTCACCTCGGGCGTCCTATAATTCACCCCTCCACTTT
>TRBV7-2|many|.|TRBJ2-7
CASSLADGTYEQYF
TGTGCCAGCAGCTTAGCTGACGGGACCTACGAGCAGTACTTC
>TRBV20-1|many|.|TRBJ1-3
CSVEGKAGNTIYF
TGCAGTGTTGAGGGAAAGGCTGGAAACACCATATATTTT
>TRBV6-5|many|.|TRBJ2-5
CASSYSWGYYETQYF
TGTGCCAGCAGTTACTCTTGGGGGTATTACGAGACCCAGTACTTC
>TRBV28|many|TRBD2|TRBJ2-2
CASSPSGGANTGELFF
TGTGCCAGCAGTCCTAGCGGGGGGGCGAACACCGGGGAGCTGTTTTTT
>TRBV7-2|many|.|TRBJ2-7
CASSLALDYEQYF
TGTGCCAGCAGCTTAGCGCTAGATTACGAGCAGTACTTC
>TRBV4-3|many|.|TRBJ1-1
CASSLGPDNTEAFF
TGCGCCAGCAGCCTGGGGCCGGACAACACTGAAGCTTTCTTT
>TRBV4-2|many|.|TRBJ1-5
CASSLSGREPQHF
TGTGCCAGCAGCCTGTCGGGGAGGGAGCCCCAGCATTTT
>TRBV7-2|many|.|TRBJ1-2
CASSPEGNYGYTF
TGTGCCAGCAGCCCAGAAGGGAACTATGGCTACACCTTC
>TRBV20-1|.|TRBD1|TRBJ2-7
CSARGQAYEQYF
TGCAGTGCGCGGGGACAGGCCTACGAGCAGTACTTC
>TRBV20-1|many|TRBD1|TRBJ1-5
CSASLQGARQPQHF
TGCAGTGCTAGCCTACAGGGGGCCAGACAGCCCCAGCATTTT
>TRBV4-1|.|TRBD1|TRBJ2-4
CASSQLRTGGAKNIQYF
TGCGCCAGCAGCCAACTCCGGACAGGGGGTGCCAAAAACATTCAGTACTTC
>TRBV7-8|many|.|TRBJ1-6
CASSHRENSPLHF
TGTGCCAGCAGCCACCGTGAGAATTCACCCCTCCACTTT
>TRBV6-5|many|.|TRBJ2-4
CASSYLAGNSKNIQYF
TGTGCCAGCAGTTACCTGGCTGGGAACAGCAAAAACATTCAGTACTTC
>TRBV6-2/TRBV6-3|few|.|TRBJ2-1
CASRSRTGVTHNEQFF
TGTGCCAGCCGGAGTAGGACGGGAGTAACCCACAATGAGCAGTTCTTC
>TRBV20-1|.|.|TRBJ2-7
CSASPDGEIAEQYF
TGCAGTGCCTCCCCGGATGGGGAGATCGCAGAGCAGTACTTC
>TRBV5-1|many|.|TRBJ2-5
CASSPLSAGETQYF
TGCGCCAGCAGCCCCCTTTCGGCGGGGGAGACCCAGTACTTC
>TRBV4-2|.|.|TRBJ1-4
CASSQAGRGGIEKLFF
TGTGCCAGCAGCCAAGCGGGGAGAGGGGGGATTGAAAAACTGTTTTTT
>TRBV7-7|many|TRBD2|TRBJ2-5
CASSRGGAIGLETQYF
TGTGCTAGCAGCCGCGGGGGGGCCATAGGACTGGAGACCCAGTACTTC
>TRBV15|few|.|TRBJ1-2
CATSRARLEGSYGYTF
TGTGCCACCAGCAGAGCCCGTCTAGAGGGAAGCTATGGCTACACCTTC
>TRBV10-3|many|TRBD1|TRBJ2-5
CAISERDRDQETQYF
TGTGCCATCAGTGAGAGGGACAGGGATCAAGAGACCCAGTACTTC
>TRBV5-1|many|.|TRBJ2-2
CASSLEVQAGELFF
TGCGCCAGCAGCTTGGAGGTACAAGCCGGGGAGCTGTTTTTT
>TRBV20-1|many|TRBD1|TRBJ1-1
CSARRDSMNTEAFF
TGCAGTGCTAGGAGGGACAGCATGAACACTGAAGCTTTCTTT
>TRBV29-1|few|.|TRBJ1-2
CSVELEYRGGIYGYTF
TGCAGCGTTGAGTTAGAGTATCGAGGGGGAATCTATGGCTACACCTTC
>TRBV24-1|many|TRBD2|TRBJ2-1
CATSESGAPTNNEQFF
TGTGCCACCAGTGAAAGCGGGGCCCCAACTAATAATGAGCAGTTCTTC
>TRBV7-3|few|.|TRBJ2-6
CASSPFIGASGANVLTF
TGTGCCAGCAGCCCTTTTATTGGGGCCTCTGGGGCCAACGTCCTGACTTTC
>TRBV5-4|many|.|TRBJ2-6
CASPEGTSGANVLTF
TGTGCCAGCCCCGAGGGGACCTCTGGGGCCAACGTCCTGACTTTC
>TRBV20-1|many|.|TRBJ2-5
CSARDRRAAQETQYF
TGCAGTGCTAGAGATCGACGGGCAGCCCAAGAGACCCAGTACTTC
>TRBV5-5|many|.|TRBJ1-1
CASSFYRDGNTEAFF
TGTGCCAGCAGTTTTTACAGGGACGGGAACACTGAAGCTTTCTTT
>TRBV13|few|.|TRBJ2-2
CASGRGFGELFF
TGTGCCAGCGGACGAGGTTTCGGGGAGCTGTTTTTT
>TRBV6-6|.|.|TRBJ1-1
CASRIPTEAFF
TGTGCCAGCAGGATTCCCACTGAAGCTTTCTTT
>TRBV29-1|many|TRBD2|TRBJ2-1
CSVEGWSGRRGNEQFF
TGCAGCGTTGAAGGCTGGAGCGGGAGAAGGGGAAATGAGCAGTTCTTC
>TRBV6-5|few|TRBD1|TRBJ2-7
CASSYSDRGTYEQYF
TGTGCCAGCAGTTACTCGGACAGGGGAACCTACGAGCAGTACTTC
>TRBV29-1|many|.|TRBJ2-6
CSVVSGAGANVLTF
TGCAGCGTTGTATCGGGGGCTGGGGCCAACGTCCTGACTTTC
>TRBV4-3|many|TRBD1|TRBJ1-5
CASSQDLAGGGNQPQHF
TGCGCCAGCAGCCAAGATCTCGCAGGGGGCGGCAATCAGCCCCAGCATTTT
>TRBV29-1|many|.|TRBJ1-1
CSVAQVLNTEAFF
TGCAGCGTCGCCCAAGTCCTGAACACTGAAGCTTTCTTT
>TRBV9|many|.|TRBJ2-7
CASSRRGGGGTYEQYF
TGTGCCAGCAGCCGCAGGGGGGGAGGGGGTACCTACGAGCAGTACTTC
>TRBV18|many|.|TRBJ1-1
CASSPRYQGYTEAFF
TGTGCCAGCTCACCAAGGTATCAGGGGTACACTGAAGCTTTCTTT
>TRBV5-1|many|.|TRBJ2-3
CASSIPGVTDTQYF
TGCGCCAGCAGCATCCCAGGGGTCACAGATACGCAGTATTTT
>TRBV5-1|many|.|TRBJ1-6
CASSLALDDAPLHF
TGCGCCAGCAGCTTGGCCCTCGACGACGCACCCCTCCACTTT
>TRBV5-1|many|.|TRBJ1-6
CASKTSLDSYSPLHF
TGCGCCAGCAAGACCTCCTTGGACAGTTATTCACCCCTCCACTTT